The 20 T cell receptor beta chains below were found in one sample sequenced in a study of cytomegalovirus exposure and HLA in healthy donors. Profiled with immunoSEQ multiplex PCR; TCRdb holds only in-frame clones, not every one. The table includes tens of thousands of clones, more than 85% detected once. The sample was PBMCs. These receptors were collected from a woman in her twenties or thirties in good health and CMV-seronegative.

The genes are TRBV6-1 and TRBJ1-2; D remains unclear. Germline V gene sequence: CDR1 MNHNS, CDR2 SASEGT. The CDR3 is 13 amino acids. The V gene lost 7 bases and the J gene lost 8 bases, with 17 bases spanning the gap. Written as DNA, the CDR3 is TGTGCCAGCACCAGGCAGGATTATTTGGGCTACACCTTC. Its protein is CASTRQDYLGYTF.

The genes are TRBV2 and TRBJ1-3; D possibly corresponds to TRBD1 (6 bases). V was pared by 5 bases and J by 4 bases, with 9 bases between. From germline, CDR1 is SNHLY and CDR2 FYNNEI. The CDR3 is 13 residues long. The CDR3 protein is CASSWDTGNTIYF. The DNA of the CDR3 is TGTGCCAGCAGTTGGGACACGGGAAACACCATATATTTT.

The rearrangement joins TRBV29-1 to TRBJ2-7; TRBD2 might be the D (6 bases). V was shortened by 3 bases and J by 6 bases, with 12 bases between the two germline ends. Per germline, CDR1 SQVTM and CDR2 ANQGSEA. This CDR3 has 12 amino acids. The CDR3 DNA sequence: TGCAGCGTTGACGTGGGGCGGGGCGAGCAGTACTTC. Protein sequence: CSVDVGRGEQYF.

This clone was seen a few times. This rearrangement joins TRBV30 to TRBJ1-6; no definite D call. Germline V gives CDR1 GTSNPN, CDR2 SVGIG (reference sequence). V dropped 0 bases and J dropped 9 bases, with 15 bases sitting between them. The CDR3 runs to 15 residues. The CDR3 loop is CAWSVSPSPGSPLHF. The CDR3 DNA is TGTGCCTGGAGTGTATCCCCCTCCCCGGGTTCACCCCTCCACTTT.

The chain employs TRBV11-2 and TRBJ1-1; D gene ambiguous. Trimming removed 5 bases at V and 1 base at J, with 11 bases between. This CDR3 spans 14 amino acids. Germline V gene lookup returns CDR1 SGHAT and CDR2 FQNNGV. The CDR3 loop is CASSPRTGNTEAFF. DNA for the CDR3: TGTGCCAGCAGCCCACGAACCGGGAACACTGAAGCTTTCTTT.

The chain is built from TRBV7-2 and TRBJ1-1; 7 bases map to TRBD1. From germline, CDR1 is SGHTA and CDR2 FQGNSA. Germline trimming cut 1 base from V and 0 bases from J; bases unmatched to any gene: 2. This CDR3 has 15 residues. CDR3 nucleotide sequence: TGTGCCAGCAGCTTAGAGACAGGGTTGAACACTGAAGCTTTCTTT. Translated, it gives CASSLETGLNTEAFF. The whole variable domain, filled in from reference TRBV7-2 and TRBJ1-1, reads GAGVSQSPSNKVTEKGKDVELRCDPISGHTALYWYRQSLGQGLEFLIYFQGNSAPDKSGLPSDRFSAERTGGSVSTLTIQRTQQEDSAVYLCASSLETGLNTEAFFGQGTRLTVV.

This chain uses TRBV7-2 with TRBJ2-2, with D uncertain. V lost 0 bases and J 6 bases, leaving 11 bases between the germline ends. Germline-derived CDR1 and CDR2 are SGHTA and FQGNSA. The CDR3 covers 15 residues. The CDR3 sequence: CASSLALNKPGELFF. The CDR3 nucleotides are TGTGCCAGCAGCTTAGCCCTCAACAAACCCGGGGAGCTGTTTTTT.

J is TRBJ1-2 and V is TRBV6-1; TRBD1 matches 9 bases. This CDR3 is 12 amino acids long. V was clipped by 6 bases and J by 8 bases; unmatched bases: 4. Germline values: CDR1 MNHNS, CDR2 SASEGT. The CDR3 protein is CASREDRGGYTF. CDR3 in DNA: TGTGCCAGCAGAGAGGACAGGGGCGGCTACACCTTC.

This sequence joins TRBV4-2 and TRBJ2-7; D uncertain. Trimming stripped 5 bases from V and 0 bases from J, with 11 bases between. This CDR3 is built from 14 residues. From germline, CDR1 is LGHNA and CDR2 YNFKEQ. CDR3 sequence (DNA): TGTGCCAGCAGCGTAGAACTCCGCTCCTACGAGCAGTACTTC. Translating gives CASSVELRSYEQYF.

V usage is TRBV30 and J usage is TRBJ2-7, with D possibly matching TRBD2 (6 bases). Trimming removed 4 bases at V and 2 bases at J, with 9 bases between. Germline CDR1 is GTSNPN and CDR2 is SVGIG (reference sequence). The CDR3 sequence is 12 residues long. As DNA, the CDR3 is TGTGCCTGGACCGGGGGAACCTACGAGCAGTACTTC. This codes for CAWTGGTYEQYF.

The chain combines TRBV18 with TRBJ1-2; D uncertain. CDR1 and CDR2 (germline): KGHSH, LQKENI. Deletions cut 4 bases from V and 8 bases from J, with 8 bases between. CDR3 size: 11 residues. The CDR3 DNA is TGTGCCAGCTCACAGACCAGGGGCTACACCTTC. Its translation: CASSQTRGYTF.

The rearrangement uses TRBV19 and TRBJ1-1; 9 bases align to TRBD1. The V and J ends lost 0 bases and 5 bases, in that order; junction bases with no gene match: 13. The length of the CDR3 is 18 residues. CDR1 LNHDA and CDR2 SQIVND come from the germline V gene (reference sequence). The CDR3 loop reads CASSIDSRGTGIHTEAFF. In nucleotides, the CDR3 is TGTGCCAGTAGTATAGATTCTCGGGGGACAGGGATTCATACTGAAGCTTTCTTT. The variable domain in full, completed from reference TRBV19 and TRBJ1-1, reads DGGITQSPKYLFRKEGQNVTLSCEQNLNHDAMYWYRQDPGQGLRLIYYSQIVNDFQKGDIAEGYSVSREKKESFPLTVTSAQKNPTAFYLCASSIDSRGTGIHTEAFFGQGTRLTVV.

V gene TRBV5-1 combines with J gene TRBJ2-3; 10 bases fit TRBD2. The CDR3 covers 15 residues. V dropped 3 bases and J dropped 3; count of bases not matched to a gene: 4. Looked up from germline, CDR1 is SGHRS and CDR2 is YFSETQ. CDR3 amino acids: CASSSAGGMTDTQYF. The CDR3 DNA follows: TGCGCCAGCAGCTCAGCGGGAGGGATGACAGATACGCAGTATTTT.

The V call is TRBV5-1, the J call TRBJ2-3; TRBD1 matches at 7 bases. V was pared by 4 bases and J by 2 bases, with 10 bases of the junction left unmatched. This CDR3 spans 16 amino acids. The germline V gene encodes CDR1 SGHRS and CDR2 YFSETQ. CDR3 nucleotide sequence: TGCGCCAGCAGCACTTACAGGGGAAAAGCCACAGATACGCAGTATTTT. It yields the protein CASSTYRGKATDTQYF.

The V and J genes are TRBV19 and TRBJ2-7; 9 nucleotides align to TRBD1. The CDR3 is 14 residues long. V dropped 3 bases and J dropped 1; count of bases not matched to a gene: 1. Germline V lookup: CDR1 LNHDA, CDR2 SQIVND (reference sequence). CDR3 residues: CASSMGTGSYEQYF. CDR3 DNA: TGTGCCAGTAGTATGGGGACAGGGTCCTACGAGCAGTACTTC.

J is TRBJ2-7 and V is TRBV6-5, with no clear D. CDR3 length: 14 amino acids. V was pared by 2 bases and J by 0 bases, with 8 bases between. Germline V gene lookup returns CDR1 MNHEY and CDR2 SVGAGI. CDR3 bases: TGTGCCAGCAGTTACCGACGGAGCTCCTACGAGCAGTACTTC. Residues: CASSYRRSSYEQYF.

This rearrangement joins TRBV7-9 to TRBJ2-1; 11 positions agree with TRBD2. The V gene end was trimmed by 2 bases and the J gene end by 8 bases; junction bases not matched to a gene: 8. CDR1 and CDR2 from the germline V gene are SEHNR and FQNEAQ (reference sequence). This CDR3 contains 16 residues. The CDR3 sequence: CASSLFSGRAGHEQFF. The CDR3 region has the DNA TGTGCCAGCAGCTTATTTAGCGGGAGGGCAGGACATGAGCAGTTCTTC.

The chain uses TRBV7-2 and TRBJ1-2; D is possibly TRBD1 (6 bases). CDR1 and CDR2 (germline): SGHTA, FQGNSA. The CDR3 is 12 amino acids. Trimming shortened V by 4 bases and J by 7 bases, and 10 bases separated the two germline ends. The CDR3 nucleotides are TGTGCCAGCAGCTGGACAGTTTTTGGCTACACCTTC. It specifies CASSWTVFGYTF.

The rearrangement joins TRBV18 to TRBJ1-3; D not resolved. Per germline, CDR1 KGHSH and CDR2 LQKENI. The V gene lost 3 bases and the J gene lost 3 bases, with 9 bases spanning the gap. CDR3 size: 14 residues. The CDR3 coding sequence is TGTGCCAGCTCACCCCAACGGAGTGGAAACACCATATATTTT. Residues: CASSPQRSGNTIYF.

In nucleotides, the CDR3 is TGTGCCAGCAGCCAGGCCGGGTACAGGGAAAGGGAGACCCAGTACTTC. Amino acids: CASSQAGYRERETQYF. The J gene is TRBJ2-5, the V gene TRBV7-2, with D possibly TRBD1 on 6 matching bases. The CDR3 runs 16 residues. Germline V CDR1 and CDR2: SGHTA, FQGNSA. V was shortened by 5 bases and J by 5 bases, with 21 bases between the two germline ends.